The T cell receptor (beta chain) described here comes from a study of blood T cell repertoires in COVID-19. CDR3 length: 15 amino acids. Between the trimmed V and J ends, which lost 2 bases and 0 bases, there was a span of 11 bases. Germline CDR1 MNHNY, CDR2 SVGAGI (reference sequence). The repertoire was sequenced with immunoSEQ multiplex PCR; TCRdb's copy has only in-frame clones and lacks some. The table lists some 120,000 clones, 81% of them singletons. The chain employs TRBV6-6 and TRBJ2-7; TRBD1 is a possible D gene (6 bases). Sequencing was carried out using peripheral blood. The receptor comes from a man aged 30-40 years with COVID-19, enrolled during active disease. CDR3 amino acids: CASSYGGASSYEQYF. The CDR3 DNA follows: TGTGCCAGCAGTTACGGGGGCGCATCCTCCTACGAGCAGTACTTC.